This entry describes one T cell receptor beta chain. Its antigen remains unknown. Next came a second PCR, run for roughly 7 to 12 cycles, which used a sample-barcoded 5' primer along with a J-beta primer mix. Each sample yielded at least 2.5 million CDR3-containing paired-end reads. MiXCR was run by TCRdb on the 5' RACE reads, yielding one entry per CDR3 protein. The table records about 970,000 distinct CDR3 sequences, roughly 51% of them present only once. Isolation of PBMCs gave at least 7 million cells per sample. Germline CDR1 is SEHNR and CDR2 is FQNEAQ (reference sequence). The CDR3 length is 15 residues. Trimming pared 6 bases from V and 3 bases from J, leaving 16 bases between. This entry is derived from a study of blood T cells in healthy people across ages. Study-level background: Per two T cells, about one barcoded beta molecule was captured through template switching. Findings of the study overall: Estimated diversity, derived from one million T cells, was regarded as an underestimate.

Sequenced material: blood. This sequence was found in a woman aged 60 to 75 in good health. V usage is TRBV7-9 and J usage is TRBJ2-3; D perhaps matches TRBD1 (6 bases). The CDR3 region is CASRDTGIKTDTQYF. Here the CDR3 DNA reads TGTGCCAGCAGGGACACAGGGATCAAAACAGATACGCAGTATTTT.